The rows below give T cell receptor beta chains drawn from one sample of a study of early T cells in non-severe SARS-CoV-2 infection. Via MiXCR, TCRdb re-called the 5' RACE reads, giving one row per CDR3 protein. Counted here are about 83,000 distinct CDR3 sequences, roughly an eighth occurring once; the ten biggest clones make up under 8%. Sequencing used whole blood. Source of these receptors: an adult who was a healthcare worker with PCR-confirmed SARS-CoV-2 infection or an uninfected control (not recorded which). Each CDR3 is given with its conserved first and last residue. A D gene is named only where the DNA matches it firmly. Clone size is given for some rows only: seen once, a few or many times, or a class if the clone is expanded.

clone_size: NA; v_call: TRBV11-2; d_call: TRBD1; j_call: TRBJ1-6; cdr3_aa: CASSFQGAVNSPLHF; cdr3_nt: TGTGCCAGCAGCTTCCAGGGGGCTGTTAATTCACCCCTCCACTTT
clone_size: NA; v_call: TRBV5-1; d_call: NA; j_call: TRBJ2-2; cdr3_aa: CASSPLGGPGTGELFF; cdr3_nt: TGCGCCAGCAGCCCCTTAGGGGGGCCGGGCACCGGGGAGCTGTTTTTT
clone_size: few; v_call: TRBV7-9; d_call: NA; j_call: TRBJ2-1; cdr3_aa: CASSPNSGSSYNEQFF; cdr3_nt: TGTGCCAGCAGCCCTAATAGCGGAAGCTCCTACAATGAGCAGTTCTTC
clone_size: NA; v_call: TRBV2; d_call: NA; j_call: TRBJ2-1; cdr3_aa: CASRLACNNEQFF; cdr3_nt: TGTGCCAGCCGGCTAGCGTGTAACAATGAGCAGTTCTTC
clone_size: few; v_call: TRBV4-2; d_call: TRBD2; j_call: TRBJ2-3; cdr3_aa: CASSLLAGEATDTQYF; cdr3_nt: TGTGCCAGCAGCCTACTAGCGGGAGAGGCCACAGATACGCAGTATTTT
clone_size: NA; v_call: TRBV20-1; d_call: NA; j_call: TRBJ2-1; cdr3_aa: CSASEENEQFF; cdr3_nt: TGCAGTGCTAGTGAAGAGAATGAGCAGTTCTTC
clone_size: many; v_call: TRBV10-2; d_call: TRBD1; j_call: TRBJ2-1; cdr3_aa: CASSGTGVQYNEQFF; cdr3_nt: TGCGCCAGCAGTGGGACAGGGGTTCAATACAATGAGCAGTTCTTC
clone_size: NA; v_call: TRBV20-1; d_call: NA; j_call: TRBJ2-7; cdr3_aa: CSARDQRGSSYEQYF; cdr3_nt: TGCAGTGCTAGAGATCAACGGGGCAGCTCCTACGAGCAGTACTTC
clone_size: many; v_call: TRBV29-1; d_call: NA; j_call: TRBJ2-7; cdr3_aa: CSVDWGDTYEQYF; cdr3_nt: TGCAGCGTTGATTGGGGCGATACCTACGAGCAGTACTTC
clone_size: NA; v_call: TRBV27; d_call: NA; j_call: TRBJ2-7; cdr3_aa: CASSRLVSSYEQYF; cdr3_nt: TGTGCCAGCAGTAGACTAGTGAGCTCCTACGAGCAGTACTTC
clone_size: NA; v_call: TRBV5-1; d_call: NA; j_call: TRBJ1-1; cdr3_aa: CASSLDVLGGTEAFF; cdr3_nt: TGCGCCAGCAGCTTGGATGTCCTTGGGGGCACTGAAGCTTTCTTT
clone_size: few; v_call: TRBV7-2; d_call: NA; j_call: TRBJ2-3; cdr3_aa: CASSPGREDTQYF; cdr3_nt: TGTGCCAGCAGCCCGGGACGTGAAGATACGCAGTATTTT
clone_size: few; v_call: TRBV6-2/TRBV6-3; d_call: NA; j_call: TRBJ2-5; cdr3_aa: CASNANMGETQYF; cdr3_nt: TGTGCCAGCAACGCTAACATGGGGGAGACCCAGTACTTC
clone_size: few; v_call: TRBV6-2/TRBV6-3; d_call: NA; j_call: TRBJ2-2; cdr3_aa: CASRLMGDGELFF; cdr3_nt: TGTGCCAGCAGATTAATGGGGGACGGGGAGCTGTTTTTT
clone_size: few; v_call: TRBV10-3; d_call: TRBD1; j_call: TRBJ2-7; cdr3_aa: CAISESRGDRFGEQYF; cdr3_nt: TGTGCCATCAGTGAGTCACGCGGGGACAGGTTCGGAGAGCAGTACTTC
clone_size: few; v_call: TRBV2; d_call: NA; j_call: TRBJ1-5; cdr3_aa: CASASTGQGPQHF; cdr3_nt: TGTGCCAGCGCCTCGACAGGCCAGGGGCCCCAGCATTTT
clone_size: few; v_call: TRBV7-2; d_call: NA; j_call: TRBJ1-1; cdr3_aa: CASSLMGGRTEAFF; cdr3_nt: TGTGCCAGCAGCTTAATGGGCGGTAGGACTGAAGCTTTCTTT
clone_size: NA; v_call: TRBV5-1; d_call: TRBD1; j_call: TRBJ1-2; cdr3_aa: CASSLGVSGTGEDGYTF; cdr3_nt: TGCGCCAGCAGCTTGGGGGTCTCCGGGACAGGGGAGGATGGCTACACCTTC
clone_size: few; v_call: TRBV11-2; d_call: NA; j_call: TRBJ2-5; cdr3_aa: CASSQLIAAGQETQYF; cdr3_nt: TGTGCCAGCAGCCAACTCATAGCGGCCGGACAAGAGACCCAGTACTTC
clone_size: few; v_call: TRBV6-2/TRBV6-3; d_call: NA; j_call: TRBJ1-2; cdr3_aa: CASSYSALFRVYTF; cdr3_nt: TGTGCCAGCAGTTACTCGGCCCTATTCAGGGTCTACACCTTC
clone_size: NA; v_call: TRBV19; d_call: TRBD1; j_call: TRBJ1-5; cdr3_aa: CATTRTGGEYSNQPQHF; cdr3_nt: TGTGCCACCACGAGAACAGGGGGCGAGTATAGCAATCAGCCCCAGCATTTT
clone_size: few; v_call: TRBV10-3; d_call: TRBD2; j_call: TRBJ2-7; cdr3_aa: CAITSTSGRGHEQYF; cdr3_nt: TGTGCCATCACCTCAACTAGCGGGAGGGGCCACGAGCAGTACTTC
clone_size: NA; v_call: TRBV6-5; d_call: NA; j_call: TRBJ2-7; cdr3_aa: CASSRGTGTKNSYEQYF; cdr3_nt: TGTGCCAGCAGTCGGGGAACAGGGACAAAGAACTCCTACGAGCAGTACTTC
clone_size: NA; v_call: TRBV2; d_call: TRBD1; j_call: TRBJ1-4; cdr3_aa: CASRDRGGRQKLFF; cdr3_nt: TGTGCCAGCAGAGACAGGGGTGGCCGGCAAAAACTGTTTTTT
clone_size: few; v_call: TRBV20-1; d_call: NA; j_call: TRBJ2-4; cdr3_aa: CSARRGDLAKNIQYF; cdr3_nt: TGCAGTGCTAGAAGGGGAGATCTAGCCAAAAACATTCAGTACTTC
clone_size: many; v_call: TRBV7-9; d_call: TRBD1; j_call: TRBJ2-7; cdr3_aa: CASSPTGAGGGEQYF; cdr3_nt: TGTGCCAGCAGCCCGACAGGGGCCGGGGGAGGCGAGCAGTACTTC
clone_size: many; v_call: TRBV7-2; d_call: NA; j_call: TRBJ2-7; cdr3_aa: CASSSQRGEGLEQYF; cdr3_nt: TGTGCCAGCAGCAGCCAAAGGGGGGAGGGCCTCGAGCAGTACTTC
clone_size: many; v_call: TRBV29-1; d_call: TRBD1; j_call: TRBJ2-3; cdr3_aa: CSVETGTGLTDTQYF; cdr3_nt: TGCAGCGTCGAAACCGGGACAGGGCTCACAGATACGCAGTATTTT
clone_size: few; v_call: TRBV7-2; d_call: TRBD2; j_call: TRBJ2-5; cdr3_aa: CASSSQTSGETQYF; cdr3_nt: TGTGCCAGCAGCTCACAGACTAGCGGAGAGACCCAGTACTTC
clone_size: few; v_call: TRBV9; d_call: NA; j_call: TRBJ2-2; cdr3_aa: CASSGRGNTGELFF; cdr3_nt: TGTGCCAGCAGCGGCAGGGGAAACACCGGGGAGCTGTTTTTT
clone_size: NA; v_call: TRBV7-2; d_call: NA; j_call: TRBJ2-3; cdr3_aa: CASSLGPKTQYF; cdr3_nt: TGTGCCAGCAGCTTAGGCCCCAAGACGCAGTATTTT
clone_size: NA; v_call: TRBV14; d_call: NA; j_call: TRBJ2-3; cdr3_aa: CASSQEIMGDTQYF; cdr3_nt: TGTGCCAGCAGCCAAGAGATCATGGGAGATACGCAGTATTTT
clone_size: NA; v_call: TRBV5-4; d_call: TRBD1; j_call: TRBJ1-1; cdr3_aa: CASFPGTGPNTEAFF; cdr3_nt: TGTGCCTCTTTTCCCGGGACAGGGCCGAACACTGAAGCTTTCTTT
clone_size: few; v_call: TRBV7-9; d_call: NA; j_call: TRBJ1-6; cdr3_aa: CASSLGQRNSPLHF; cdr3_nt: TGTGCCAGCAGCTTAGGACAACGGAATTCACCCCTCCACTTT
clone_size: few; v_call: TRBV30; d_call: TRBD1; j_call: TRBJ2-7; cdr3_aa: CAWSWGDRGFSQYF; cdr3_nt: TGTGCCTGGAGTTGGGGGGACAGGGGATTCTCGCAGTACTTC
clone_size: few; v_call: TRBV12-3/TRBV12-4; d_call: NA; j_call: TRBJ2-5; cdr3_aa: CASSFNQGETQYF; cdr3_nt: TGTGCCAGCAGTTTCAACCAGGGGGAGACCCAGTACTTC
clone_size: few; v_call: TRBV12-3/TRBV12-4; d_call: NA; j_call: TRBJ1-5; cdr3_aa: CASSLSRGSPQPQHF; cdr3_nt: TGTGCCAGCAGTTTATCTCGGGGGAGCCCCCAGCCCCAGCATTTT
clone_size: few; v_call: TRBV7-4; d_call: NA; j_call: TRBJ1-4; cdr3_aa: CASSLAQGIANEKLFF; cdr3_nt: TGTGCCAGCAGCTTGGCACAGGGAATTGCTAATGAAAAACTGTTTTTT
clone_size: NA; v_call: TRBV20-1; d_call: NA; j_call: TRBJ2-1; cdr3_aa: CSASADNEQFF; cdr3_nt: TGCAGTGCTAGTGCGGACAATGAGCAGTTCTTC
clone_size: NA; v_call: TRBV25-1; d_call: NA; j_call: TRBJ2-2; cdr3_aa: CASSLSLGVNGELFF; cdr3_nt: TGTGCCAGCAGTCTTTCTCTTGGAGTAAACGGGGAGCTGTTTTTT
clone_size: NA; v_call: TRBV6-5; d_call: NA; j_call: TRBJ1-2; cdr3_aa: CASPIYQFDGYTF; cdr3_nt: TGTGCCAGCCCTATCTATCAGTTCGATGGCTACACCTTC
clone_size: many; v_call: TRBV24-1; d_call: NA; j_call: TRBJ2-2; cdr3_aa: CATSDWNTGELFF; cdr3_nt: TGTGCCACCAGTGATTGGAACACCGGGGAGCTGTTTTTT
clone_size: NA; v_call: TRBV30; d_call: NA; j_call: TRBJ1-1; cdr3_aa: CAWRWGTEAFF; cdr3_nt: TGTGCCTGGAGGTGGGGCACTGAAGCTTTCTTT
clone_size: NA; v_call: TRBV24-1; d_call: TRBD1; j_call: TRBJ1-2; cdr3_aa: CATRGDSNYGYTF; cdr3_nt: TGTGCCACCCGCGGGGACAGCAACTATGGCTACACCTTC
clone_size: many; v_call: TRBV12-3/TRBV12-4; d_call: NA; j_call: TRBJ2-3; cdr3_aa: CASSLTGDLILSTDTQYF; cdr3_nt: TGTGCCAGCAGTTTAACAGGTGACCTCATCCTATCCACAGATACGCAGTATTTT
clone_size: NA; v_call: TRBV28; d_call: TRBD2; j_call: TRBJ2-6; cdr3_aa: CASSQGGSGANVLTF; cdr3_nt: TGTGCCAGCAGTCAGGGAGGGTCTGGGGCCAACGTCCTGACTTTC
clone_size: few; v_call: TRBV4-1; d_call: TRBD1; j_call: TRBJ2-7; cdr3_aa: CASSYLGDRGDEQYF; cdr3_nt: TGCGCCAGCAGCTATCTCGGGGACAGGGGGGACGAGCAGTACTTC
clone_size: NA; v_call: TRBV5-1; d_call: TRBD1; j_call: TRBJ2-2; cdr3_aa: CASSLETGANTGELFF; cdr3_nt: TGCGCCAGCAGCTTGGAGACAGGGGCGAACACCGGGGAGCTGTTCTTT
clone_size: NA; v_call: TRBV6-5; d_call: NA; j_call: TRBJ1-6; cdr3_aa: CATQKGNSPLHF; cdr3_nt: TGTGCCACTCAAAAGGGGAATTCACCCCTCCACTTT
clone_size: many; v_call: TRBV5-4; d_call: NA; j_call: TRBJ2-7; cdr3_aa: CASSLGDGAYEQYF; cdr3_nt: TGTGCCAGCAGCTTGGGGGACGGAGCCTACGAGCAGTACTTC
clone_size: many; v_call: TRBV5-1; d_call: TRBD2; j_call: TRBJ2-3; cdr3_aa: CASSFGLAGSTDTQYF; cdr3_nt: TGCGCCAGCAGCTTTGGACTAGCGGGTAGCACAGATACGCAGTATTTT
clone_size: few; v_call: TRBV3-1; d_call: NA; j_call: TRBJ2-5; cdr3_aa: CASSRVAYPSETQYF; cdr3_nt: TGTGCCAGCAGCCGGGTAGCCTACCCGTCGGAGACCCAGTACTTC
clone_size: NA; v_call: TRBV2; d_call: TRBD2; j_call: TRBJ2-2; cdr3_aa: CASRSTSGRASGELFF; cdr3_nt: TGTGCCAGCAGATCGACTAGCGGGAGGGCCTCCGGGGAGCTGTTTTTT